This T cell receptor (beta chain) was identified during a study of T cell repertoires in cytomegalovirus infection (dated by TCRdb to the late 2010s). A note on the overall study: Alongside well-studied HLA-B-restricted epitopes, the peptide stimulations were aimed at recently identified HLA-C-restricted CMV epitopes, whose presentation resists viral immunomodulation. The HLA type of each donor mattered for the analysis, because public TCR beta signatures pointed to carriage of CMV infection along with the matching HLA type.

The sample's treatment or condition label, decoded: in vitro stimulation with specific CMV peptide epitopes to enrich CMV-specific T cells. Only a few counts were recorded for this clonotype. Its antigen specificity is not known. One base away there is no much larger clone; base qualities are not given. The listed sequencing device is Illumina HiSeq 1500. TCRdb trimmed public reads at Q25 via fastp, called clones via MiXCR and kept in-frame beta chains. One record per CDR3 amino acid sequence lists the most common genes and DNA. This sample gives fewer than 1,000,000 distinct CDR3 sequences in total; around 32% of them show up just once. 13% of the sample is held by the ten biggest clonotypes. What the study reported, not specific to this receptor: Cumulative frequency of public TCR beta family members discriminated carriers of CMV infection plus the relevant HLA type in this cohort and an independent 352-donor cohort. The ex vivo response was dominated by HLA-C-restricted CMV-specific TCR beta clonotypes, which also provided the single most frequent clonotype in two of eight donors.

V is clipped by 3 bases and J by 0 bases, and the sequence between their germline boundaries is 13 bases long. The CDR3 covers 16 residues, taking in both the cysteine and the phenylalanine. Just the 48-base CDR3 DNA is kept, in frame starting at base 1. Reading the germline V gene (reference sequence) gives CDR1 LNHDA and CDR2 SQIVND. The sequence came from a human donor in good health (CMV status not recorded). Some clones in this sample may be carry-over from other donors' samples. The chain couples TRBV19 to TRBJ2-3; D gene: possibly TRBD1, on 6 matching bases. The material was cultured CD8+ T cells from PBMCs, obtained from culture after CMV antigen stimulation. In nucleotide form, the sequence is TGTGCCAGTAGTATCGGTTACAGGGCTAGCACAGATACGCAGTATTTT. It encodes CASSIGYRASTDTQYF.